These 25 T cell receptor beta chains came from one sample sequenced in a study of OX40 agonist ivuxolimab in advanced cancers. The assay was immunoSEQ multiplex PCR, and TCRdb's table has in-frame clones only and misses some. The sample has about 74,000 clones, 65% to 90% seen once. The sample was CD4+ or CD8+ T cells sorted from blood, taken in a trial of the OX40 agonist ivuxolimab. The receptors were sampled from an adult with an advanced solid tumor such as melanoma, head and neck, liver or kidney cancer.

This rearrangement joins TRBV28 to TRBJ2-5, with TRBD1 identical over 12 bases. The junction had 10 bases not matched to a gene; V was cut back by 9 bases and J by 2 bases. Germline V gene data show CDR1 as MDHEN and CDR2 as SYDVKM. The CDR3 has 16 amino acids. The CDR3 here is CASGTGGGRAQETQYF. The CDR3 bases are TGTGCCAGTGGGACAGGGGGCGGGCGGGCTCAAGAGACCCAGTACTTC.

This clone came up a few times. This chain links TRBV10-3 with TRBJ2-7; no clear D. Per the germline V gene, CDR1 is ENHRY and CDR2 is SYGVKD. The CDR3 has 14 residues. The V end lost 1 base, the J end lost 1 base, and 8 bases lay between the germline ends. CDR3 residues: CAISEFAASYEQYF. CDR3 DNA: TGTGCCATCAGTGAGTTTGCGGCGTCCTACGAGCAGTACTTC.

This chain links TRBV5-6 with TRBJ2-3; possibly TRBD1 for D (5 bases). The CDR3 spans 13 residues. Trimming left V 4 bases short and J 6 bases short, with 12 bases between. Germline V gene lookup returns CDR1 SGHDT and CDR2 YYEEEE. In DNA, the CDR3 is TGTGCCAGCAGCCCTGCTGGGGCGGATACGCAGTATTTT. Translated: CASSPAGADTQYF.

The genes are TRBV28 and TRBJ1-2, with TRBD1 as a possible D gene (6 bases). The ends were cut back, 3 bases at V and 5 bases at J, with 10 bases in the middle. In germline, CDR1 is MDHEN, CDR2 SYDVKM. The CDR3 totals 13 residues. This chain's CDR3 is CASSFGGAYGYTF. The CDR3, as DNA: TGTGCCAGCAGTTTTGGGGGGGCGTATGGCTACACCTTC.

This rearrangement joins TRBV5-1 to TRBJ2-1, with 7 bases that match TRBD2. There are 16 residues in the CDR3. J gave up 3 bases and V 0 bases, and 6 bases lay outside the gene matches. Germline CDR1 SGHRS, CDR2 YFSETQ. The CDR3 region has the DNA TGCGCCAGCAGCTTGGTAGGCGGGGGTTTCTACAATGAGCAGTTCTTC. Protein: CASSLVGGGFYNEQFF.

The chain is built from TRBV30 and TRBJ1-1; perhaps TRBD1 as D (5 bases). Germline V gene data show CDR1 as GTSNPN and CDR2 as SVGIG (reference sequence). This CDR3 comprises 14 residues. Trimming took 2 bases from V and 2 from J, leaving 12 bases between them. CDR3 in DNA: TGTGCCTGGAGTTGGGGGGAATCTAACACTGAAGCTTTCTTT. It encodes CAWSWGESNTEAFF. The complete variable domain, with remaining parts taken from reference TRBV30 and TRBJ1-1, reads SQTIHQWPATLVQPVGSPLSLECTVEGTSNPNLYWYRQAAGRGLQLLFYSVGIGQISSEVPQNLSASRPQDRQFILSSKKLLLSDSGFYLCAWSWGESNTEAFFGQGTRLTVV.

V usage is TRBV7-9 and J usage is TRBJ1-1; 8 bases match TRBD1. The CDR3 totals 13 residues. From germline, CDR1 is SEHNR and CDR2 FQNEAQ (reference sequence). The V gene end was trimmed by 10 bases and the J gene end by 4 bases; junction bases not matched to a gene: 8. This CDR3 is CATGQGRGTEAFF. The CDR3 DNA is TGTGCCACTGGACAGGGCAGGGGCACTGAAGCTTTCTTT. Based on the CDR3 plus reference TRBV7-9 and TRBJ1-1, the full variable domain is DTGVSQNPRHKITKRGQNVTFRCDPISEHNRLYWYRQTLGQGPEFLTYFQNEAQLEKSRLLSDRFSAERPKGSFSTLEIQRTEQGDSAMYLCATGQGRGTEAFFGQGTRLTVV.

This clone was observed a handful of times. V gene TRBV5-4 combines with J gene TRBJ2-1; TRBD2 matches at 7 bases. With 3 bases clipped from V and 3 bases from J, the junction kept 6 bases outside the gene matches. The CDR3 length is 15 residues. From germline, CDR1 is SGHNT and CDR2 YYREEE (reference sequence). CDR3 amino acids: CASSSRRENYNEQFF. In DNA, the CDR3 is TGTGCCAGCAGCTCCAGGCGGGAGAACTACAATGAGCAGTTCTTC.

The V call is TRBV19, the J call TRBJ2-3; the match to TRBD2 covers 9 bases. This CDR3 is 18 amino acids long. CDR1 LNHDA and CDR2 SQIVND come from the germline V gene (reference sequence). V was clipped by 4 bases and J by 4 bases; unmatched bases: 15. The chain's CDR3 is CASSNPVRLAGAADTQYF. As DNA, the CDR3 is TGTGCCAGTAGTAACCCCGTGAGGTTAGCGGGAGCTGCAGATACGCAGTATTTT. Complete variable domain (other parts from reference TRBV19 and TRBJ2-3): DGGITQSPKYLFRKEGQNVTLSCEQNLNHDAMYWYRQDPGQGLRLIYYSQIVNDFQKGDIAEGYSVSREKKESFPLTVTSAQKNPTAFYLCASSNPVRLAGAADTQYFGPGTRLTVL.

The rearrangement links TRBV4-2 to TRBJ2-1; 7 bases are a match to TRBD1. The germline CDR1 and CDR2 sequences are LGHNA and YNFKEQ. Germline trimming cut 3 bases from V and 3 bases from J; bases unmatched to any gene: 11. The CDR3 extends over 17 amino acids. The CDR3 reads CASSQVVRGQRYNEQFF. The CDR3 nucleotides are TGTGCCAGCAGCCAGGTAGTACGGGGACAGCGCTACAATGAGCAGTTCTTC.

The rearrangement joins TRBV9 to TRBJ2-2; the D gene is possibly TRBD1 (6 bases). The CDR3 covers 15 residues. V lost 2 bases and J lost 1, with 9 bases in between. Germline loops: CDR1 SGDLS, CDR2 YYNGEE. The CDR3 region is CASSVGQVNTGELFF. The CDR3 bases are TGTGCCAGCAGCGTGGGACAAGTGAACACCGGGGAGCTGTTTTTT. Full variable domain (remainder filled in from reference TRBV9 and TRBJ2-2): DSGVTQTPKHLITATGQRVTLRCSPRSGDLSVYWYQQSLDQGLQFLIQYYNGEERAKGNILERFSAQQFPDLHSELNLSSLELGDSALYFCASSVGQVNTGELFFGEGSRLTVL.

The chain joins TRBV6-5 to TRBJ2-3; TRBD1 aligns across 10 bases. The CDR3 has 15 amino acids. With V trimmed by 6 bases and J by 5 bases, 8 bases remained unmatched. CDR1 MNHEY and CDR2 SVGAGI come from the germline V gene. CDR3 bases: TGTGCCAGCAGGGCGACAGGGGGCGAAGGAGATACGCAGTATTTT. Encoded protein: CASRATGGEGDTQYF.

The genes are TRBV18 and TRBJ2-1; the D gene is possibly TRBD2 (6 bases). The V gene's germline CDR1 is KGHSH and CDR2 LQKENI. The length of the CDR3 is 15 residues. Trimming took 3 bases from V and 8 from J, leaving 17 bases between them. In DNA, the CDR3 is TGTGCCAGCTCACCTCTCCGGGAGTTTTCCCATGAGCAGTTCTTC. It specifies CASSPLREFSHEQFF.

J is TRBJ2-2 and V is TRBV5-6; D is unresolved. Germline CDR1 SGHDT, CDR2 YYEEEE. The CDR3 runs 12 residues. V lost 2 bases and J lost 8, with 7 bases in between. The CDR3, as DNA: TGTGCCAGCAGCTTTGAAGTTGGGGAGCTGTTTTTT. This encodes CASSFEVGELFF.

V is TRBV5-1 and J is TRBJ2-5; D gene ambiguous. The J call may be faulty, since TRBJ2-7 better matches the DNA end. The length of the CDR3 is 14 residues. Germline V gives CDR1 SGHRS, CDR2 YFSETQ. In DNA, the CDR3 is TGCGCCAGCAGCTTGGTCGGGCAGGTCTACGAGCAGTACTTC. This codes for CASSLVGQVYEQYF.

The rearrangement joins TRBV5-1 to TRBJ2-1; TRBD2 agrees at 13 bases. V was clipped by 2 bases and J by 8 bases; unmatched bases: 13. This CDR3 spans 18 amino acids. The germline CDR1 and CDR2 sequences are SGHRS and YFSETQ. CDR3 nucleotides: TGCGCCAGCAGCTTCGGACTAGCGGGAGTGCCTCTTTCTGATGAGCAGTTCTTC. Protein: CASSFGLAGVPLSDEQFF. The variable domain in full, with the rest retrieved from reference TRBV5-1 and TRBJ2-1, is KAGVTQTPRYLIKTRGQQVTLSCSPISGHRSVSWYQQTPGQGLQFLFEYFSETQRNKGNFPGRFSGRQFSNSRSEMNVSTLELGDSALYLCASSFGLAGVPLSDEQFFGPGTRLTVL.

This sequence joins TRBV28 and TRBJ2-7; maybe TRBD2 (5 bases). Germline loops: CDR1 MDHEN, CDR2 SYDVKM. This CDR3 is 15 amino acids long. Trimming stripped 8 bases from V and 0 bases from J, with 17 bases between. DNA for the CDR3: TGTGCCAGCGGATTCGGGGTAACGAGCTCCTACGAGCAGTACTTC. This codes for CASGFGVTSSYEQYF.

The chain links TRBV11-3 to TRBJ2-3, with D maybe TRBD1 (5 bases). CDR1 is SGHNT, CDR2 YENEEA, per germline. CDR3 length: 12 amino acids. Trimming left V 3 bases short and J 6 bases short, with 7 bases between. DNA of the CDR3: TGTGCCAGCAGCTTGGGGCTGGATACGCAGTATTTT. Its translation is CASSLGLDTQYF.

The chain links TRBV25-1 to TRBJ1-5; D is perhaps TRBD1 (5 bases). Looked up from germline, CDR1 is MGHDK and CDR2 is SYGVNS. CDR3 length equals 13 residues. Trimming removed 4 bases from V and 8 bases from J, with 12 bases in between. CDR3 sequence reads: CASSVAGGEPQHF. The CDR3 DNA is TGTGCCAGCAGTGTCGCCGGGGGGGAGCCCCAGCATTTT.

CDR3: CASSRIAGSGNQPQHF. Written as DNA, the CDR3 is TGTGCCAGCAGCCGAATCGCAGGGAGCGGGAATCAGCCCCAGCATTTT. V usage is TRBV5-6 and J usage is TRBJ1-5; maybe TRBD1 (5 bases). This CDR3 spans 16 amino acids. The germline CDR1 and CDR2 sequences are SGHDT and YYEEEE. Deletions cut 4 bases from V and 4 bases from J, with 18 bases between. Full variable domain (missing parts from reference TRBV5-6 and TRBJ1-5): DAGVTQSPTHLIKTRGQQVTLRCSPKSGHDTVSWYQQALGQGPQFIFQYYEEEERQRGNFPDRFSGHQFPNYSSELNVNALLLGDSALYLCASSRIAGSGNQPQHFGDGTRLSIL.

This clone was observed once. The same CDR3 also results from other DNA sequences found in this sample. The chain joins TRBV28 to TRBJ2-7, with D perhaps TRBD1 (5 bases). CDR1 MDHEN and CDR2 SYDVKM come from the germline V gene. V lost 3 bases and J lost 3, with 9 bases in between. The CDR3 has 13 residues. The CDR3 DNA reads TGTGCCAGCAGTTTGAAGGGGTACTACGAGCAGTACTTC. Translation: CASSLKGYYEQYF.

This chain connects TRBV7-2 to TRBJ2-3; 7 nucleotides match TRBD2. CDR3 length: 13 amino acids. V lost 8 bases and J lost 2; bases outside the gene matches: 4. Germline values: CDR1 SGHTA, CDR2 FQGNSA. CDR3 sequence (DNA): TGTGCCAGCCTCAGCGGGGTCACAGATACGCAGTATTTT. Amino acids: CASLSGVTDTQYF. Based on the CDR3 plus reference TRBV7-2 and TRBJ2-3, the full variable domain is GAGVSQSPSNKVTEKGKDVELRCDPISGHTALYWYRQSLGQGLEFLIYFQGNSAPDKSGLPSDRFSAERTGGSVSTLTIQRTQQEDSAVYLCASLSGVTDTQYFGPGTRLTVL.

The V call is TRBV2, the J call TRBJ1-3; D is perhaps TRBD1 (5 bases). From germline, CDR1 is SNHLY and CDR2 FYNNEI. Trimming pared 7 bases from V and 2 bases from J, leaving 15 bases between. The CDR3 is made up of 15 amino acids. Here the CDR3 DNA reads TGTGCCAGCACCACGACCGACAGAACTGGAAACACCATATATTTT. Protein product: CASTTTDRTGNTIYF.

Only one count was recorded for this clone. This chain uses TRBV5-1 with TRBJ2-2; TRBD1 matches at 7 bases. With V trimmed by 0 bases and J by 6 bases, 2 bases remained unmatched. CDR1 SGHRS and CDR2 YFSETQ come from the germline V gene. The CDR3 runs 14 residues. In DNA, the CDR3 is TGCGCCAGCAGCTTGGGGCAGGGGGCCGGGGAGCTGTTTTTT. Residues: CASSLGQGAGELFF.

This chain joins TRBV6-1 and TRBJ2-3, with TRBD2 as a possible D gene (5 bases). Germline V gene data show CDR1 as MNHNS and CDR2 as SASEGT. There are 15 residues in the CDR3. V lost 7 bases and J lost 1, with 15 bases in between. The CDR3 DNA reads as TGTGCCAGCATAGGCGAGGGAGTTGGCACAGATACGCAGTATTTT. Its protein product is CASIGEGVGTDTQYF.